This T cell receptor (beta chain) was sequenced in a study of siplizumab effects on memory and regulatory T cells. Germline CDR1 SGHDT, CDR2 YYEEEE. V was pared by 4 bases and J by 0 bases, with 13 bases between. The CDR3 has 15 residues. The data were produced by immunoSEQ multiplex PCR, yet TCRdb's version contains in-frame clones alone and is incomplete. Here the sample spans about 82,000 clones, about 87% being singletons. The sequence came from a human donor in good health. The rearrangement uses TRBV5-6 and TRBJ1-1, with a possible D match to TRBD1 (5 bases). Sequenced sample: Tregs sorted from blood. The CDR3 sequence is CASSQPGTVNTEAFF. CDR3 sequence (DNA): TGTGCCAGCAGCCAGCCGGGGACGGTGAACACTGAAGCTTTCTTT.